This entry concerns a single TCR beta chain. As yet, its antigen is unknown. There are 16 residues in the CDR3. In germline, CDR1 is MGHRA, CDR2 YSYEKL. J lost 1 base, V lost 2 bases, and 5 bases had no gene match. These data originate in a study of T cell responses to AZD1222 COVID-19 vaccine. Clones were read by immunoSEQ multiplex PCR, and TCRdb kept only the in-frame ones, dropping some. The data hold under 150,000 clones, with roughly nine tenths observed a single time. Whole-study findings and limits: Elevations in Spike-specific TCR breadth and depth followed administration of two AZD1222 doses.

This rearrangement joins TRBV4-1 to TRBJ1-5; 7 bases line up with TRBD1. Here the sequenced sample was peripheral blood, taken 28 days after the second AZD1222 dose. The source is an adult who received the AZD1222 COVID-19 vaccine. The CDR3 DNA reads TGCGCCAGCAGCCAATCTGACAGGGCGAGCAATCAGCCCCAGCATTTT. Protein sequence: CASSQSDRASNQPQHF.